The rows below give T cell receptor beta chains drawn from one sample of a study of response to subunit inactivated influenza vaccine. TCRdb reprocessed the RT-PCR reads via MiXCR and lists one record per CDR3 protein. The sample yields some 850,000 distinct CDR3 sequences, about 18% seen once. This sample comprised PBMCs from blood, obtained 5 days after vaccination. These receptors all stem from a man aged 50 to 59 who received an inactivated influenza vaccine. The CDR3 runs from the conserved cysteine through the conserved F or W. Each record gives: clone size, D gene, J gene, V gene, CDR3 DNA, CDR3 protein. The D gene is left open where the match is weak. The listing skips clone size in some rows; elsewhere it reads once, few, many or a size class.

NA	NA	TRBJ2-5	TRBV30	TGTGCCTGGAATTCCTTGGGCCAGAGAGGGTGGGAGACCCAGTACTTC	CAWNSLGQRGWETQYF
few	NA	TRBJ2-2	TRBV6-2/TRBV6-3	TGTGCCAGCAGTTACCACGACGGAACTAGACCGAACACCGGGGAGCTGTTTTTT	CASSYHDGTRPNTGELFF
NA	TRBD2	TRBJ2-3	TRBV7-2	TGTGCCAGCGGGCGCGGACTAGCGGGATTAGATACGCAGTATTTT	CASGRGLAGLDTQYF
few	NA	TRBJ1-1	TRBV7-9	TGTGCCAGCAGCCCAAGCCTTGACATCACTGAAGCTTTCTTT	CASSPSLDITEAFF
few	TRBD1	TRBJ2-2	TRBV24-1	TGTGCCACCAGTGATTTTGGGACAGGGGGCACCGGGGAGCTGTTTTTT	CATSDFGTGGTGELFF
NA	NA	TRBJ2-2	TRBV5-1	TGCGCCAGCAGCTTGGCCGCGAGTCGGACCGGGGAGCTGTTTTTT	CASSLAASRTGELFF
NA	NA	TRBJ1-1	TRBV7-9	TGTGCCAGCAGCTCGGTGATTATGAACACTGAAGCTTTCTTT	CASSSVIMNTEAFF
NA	NA	TRBJ1-1	TRBV18	TGTGCCAGCTCACCACGCCGGGCCAGCTCAATTCTAAACACTGAAGCTTTCTTT	CASSPRRASSILNTEAFF
NA	TRBD2	TRBJ2-3	TRBV12-3/TRBV12-4	TGTGCCAGCAGTTTGGCTAGCGGGAGACTAAATACGCAGTATTTT	CASSLASGRLNTQYF
NA	TRBD2	TRBJ2-1	TRBV11-2	TGTGCCAGCAGCGAAGGACTAGCCCATGAGCAGTTCTTC	CASSEGLAHEQFF
many	TRBD2	TRBJ2-3	TRBV20-1	TGCAGTGCTAGTCCCAGACTAGCGGCTAAAGATACGCAGTATTTT	CSASPRLAAKDTQYF
few	TRBD1	TRBJ2-5	TRBV19	TGTGCCAGTAGTATGTTCACCGGGACAGGGGAAGAGACCCAGTACTTC	CASSMFTGTGEETQYF
few	TRBD1	TRBJ2-3	TRBV7-2	TGTGCCAGCAGCTCCGGGACAGGGAATACGCAGTATTTT	CASSSGTGNTQYF
many	NA	TRBJ2-5	TRBV29-1	TGCAGCGTTGAACTGGGCCCGGAGACCCAGTACTTC	CSVELGPETQYF
NA	NA	TRBJ2-7	TRBV7-6	TGTGCCAGCAGCCTAGATCTGGGGTCCCGAGGCACCGAGCAGTACTTC	CASSLDLGSRGTEQYF
NA	NA	TRBJ2-7	TRBV20-1	TGCAGTGCCGCCCAGGATAGGGGATACGAGCAGTACTTC	CSAAQDRGYEQYF
NA	NA	TRBJ2-7	TRBV4-1	TGCGCCAGCAGCCCCTCAGGACTGTTCCCTTACGAGCAGTACTTC	CASSPSGLFPYEQYF
NA	TRBD1	TRBJ2-7	TRBV11-2	TGTGCCAGCAGCTCCCCCTGGCAGGGGGACTCCTACGAGCAGTACTTC	CASSSPWQGDSYEQYF
few	TRBD1	TRBJ2-7	TRBV6-5	TGTGCCAGCAGTTACTCAGGACAGGGGCTTTATGGCTACGAGCAGTACTTC	CASSYSGQGLYGYEQYF
NA	TRBD2	TRBJ2-1	TRBV10-3	TGTGCCATCAGTTCCTATAGCGGGGGGGCGGGCAATGAGCAGTTCTTC	CAISSYSGGAGNEQFF
NA	TRBD2	TRBJ2-7	TRBV7-2	TGTGCCAGCAGCTCCGGACTAGCGGGAGGACTCTACGAGCAGTACTTC	CASSSGLAGGLYEQYF
NA	TRBD1	TRBJ1-2	TRBV7-3	TGTGCCAGCAGTCGTACCGGGACAGGGGGCGGCTACACCTTC	CASSRTGTGGGYTF
few	TRBD1	TRBJ2-5	TRBV20-1	TGCAGTGCTAGACTCCAGGGGGAGAGGGAGACCCAGTACTTC	CSARLQGERETQYF
many	TRBD1	TRBJ2-1	TRBV7-2	TGTGCCAGCAGCCCCCGACAGGGCTATGAGCAGTTCTTC	CASSPRQGYEQFF
few	NA	TRBJ1-2	TRBV5-6	TGTGCCAGCAGCACAAGCTCTAACTATGGCTACACCTTC	CASSTSSNYGYTF
NA	TRBD2	TRBJ2-2	TRBV27	TGTGCCACCAAGGGGACCTCACTTCGGACTAGCGGGGATCGTTCCGGGGAGCTGTTTTTT	CATKGTSLRTSGDRSGELFF
few	NA	TRBJ1-5	TRBV20-1	TGCAGTGCTAGGCGTTCAACAGGGCCAGGATTTATCCAGCATTTT	CSARRSTGPGFIQHF
few	NA	TRBJ1-2	TRBV20-1	TGCAGTGCTAGCCGGACCGGAGGAACTGGTGGCTACACCTTC	CSASRTGGTGGYTF
NA	TRBD1	TRBJ2-2	TRBV7-3	TGTGCCAGCAGCCTTCTTGGACAGGGTGGCGCCGGGGAGCTGTTTTTT	CASSLLGQGGAGELFF
once	TRBD1	TRBJ2-5	TRBV6-5	TGTGCCAGCAGTTACTCTCCATTTACAGGGGGCCGAGAGACCCAGTACTTC	CASSYSPFTGGRETQYF
NA	NA	TRBJ2-7	TRBV6-5	TGTGCCAGCAGTTACTCCTGGGGCGAGCGGGAGCAGTACTTC	CASSYSWGEREQYF
few	NA	TRBJ2-3	TRBV3-1	TGTGCCAGCAGCCAAGTAATCTCGAATACGCAGTATTTT	CASSQVISNTQYF
few	NA	TRBJ2-1	TRBV3-1	TGTGCCAGCAGCCAAGAGACGGTTGTGCAGTTCTTC	CASSQETVVQFF
NA	TRBD2	TRBJ2-7	TRBV9	TGTGCCAGCAGCGTAGAAGGGACTAGCTACGAGCAGTACTTC	CASSVEGTSYEQYF
NA	NA	TRBJ1-1	TRBV20-1	TGCAGTGCTAGAGGAGGGACATTTGCTGAAGTTTTCTTT	CSARGGTFAEVFF
NA	TRBD2	TRBJ2-5	TRBV12-3/TRBV12-4	TGTGCCAGCAGCAATGAGCGGGGGACGGCCCAGTACTTC	CASSNERGTAQYF
few	NA	TRBJ1-5	TRBV7-8	TGTGCCAGCAGCCTGATGGCCCGGCGGGACAATCAGCCCCAGCATTTT	CASSLMARRDNQPQHF
few	TRBD1	TRBJ2-2	TRBV4-1	TGCGCCAGCAGCCAATGGCTAGGGGGCGGCGGGGAGCTGTTTTTT	CASSQWLGGGGELFF
NA	TRBD1	TRBJ2-1	TRBV7-8	TGTGCCAGCAGCTTAGACAGGGGGATGTACAATGAGCAGTTCTTC	CASSLDRGMYNEQFF
NA	NA	TRBJ2-2	TRBV10-3	TGTGCCATCAGTGACGGCAGGATTGCCGGGGAGCTGTTTTTT	CAISDGRIAGELFF
many	NA	TRBJ2-3	TRBV24-1	TGTGCCACCAGTGATTTCACAGACACTAGCACAGATACGCAGTATTTT	CATSDFTDTSTDTQYF
NA	NA	TRBJ2-3	TRBV10-3	TGTGCCATCAGTGGGGTTAGCGGAAGCACAGATACGCAGTATTTT	CAISGVSGSTDTQYF
NA	NA	TRBJ2-7	TRBV5-1	TGCGCCAGCAGCTTGGACAGTTCCTCCTACGAGCAGTACTTC	CASSLDSSSYEQYF
once	TRBD1	TRBJ1-4	TRBV5-1	TGCGCCAGCAGCTTAAATTATCAGGGGGCGCAGGAAAAACTGTTTTTT	CASSLNYQGAQEKLFF
NA	NA	TRBJ2-1	TRBV7-8	TGTGCCAGCAGCGCCCGGCGGGATGAGCAGTTCTTC	CASSARRDEQFF
few	NA	TRBJ2-4	TRBV5-5	TGTGCCAGCAGCTTGGATAACGAAAACATTCAGTACTTC	CASSLDNENIQYF
few	TRBD1	TRBJ1-2	TRBV29-1	TGCAGCGGGGGGACAGGACCTAACTATGGCTACACCTTC	CSGGTGPNYGYTF
NA	NA	TRBJ2-5	TRBV6-2/TRBV6-3	TGTGCCAGCAGTATCGATTCGGAGACCCAGTACTTC	CASSIDSETQYF
few	TRBD1	TRBJ2-5	TRBV7-2	TGTGCCAGCAGCTTAACCGGGACAGTCCTCTTCCAGACCCAGTACTTC	CASSLTGTVLFQTQYF
NA	NA	TRBJ1-1	TRBV20-1	TGCAGTGCTAGAGATCCTGGCAGGCCCCACACTGAAGCTTTCTTT	CSARDPGRPHTEAFF
few	NA	TRBJ2-2	TRBV5-1	TGCGCCAGCAGCTTTTCACAGGCGAACACCGGGGAGCTGTTTTTT	CASSFSQANTGELFF
few	TRBD1	TRBJ2-3	TRBV5-5	TGTGCCAGCAGCCGACAGGGGAGAAGGGCAGATACGCAGTATTTT	CASSRQGRRADTQYF
few	NA	TRBJ1-1	TRBV29-1	TGCAGCGTTTTTATGACCAGGGTGCGTAACACTGAAGCTTTCTTT	CSVFMTRVRNTEAFF
few	NA	TRBJ2-1	TRBV21-1	TGTGCCAGCAGCATGCCAGTGGGGGCCGAAATAACATTAAACAATGAGCAGTTCTTC	CASSMPVGAEITLNNEQFF
few	TRBD2	TRBJ2-1	TRBV4-3	TGCGCCAGCAGCCCCGAGTATAGGACTAGGACTAGCGGGACCGGTGAGCAGTTCTTC	CASSPEYRTRTSGTGEQFF
few	TRBD2	TRBJ2-7	TRBV20-1	TGCAGTGCCAAGAGAGGGACTAGCGGGGGGCCCTACGAGCAGTACTTC	CSAKRGTSGGPYEQYF
NA	NA	TRBJ1-1	TRBV28	TGTGCCAGCAGTTTTCGGGGGGGTAACATGAACACTGAAGCTTTCTTT	CASSFRGGNMNTEAFF
NA	NA	TRBJ2-3	TRBV5-5	TGTGCCAGCAGGTTCATGGGGGGTAGCACAGATACGCAGTATTTT	CASRFMGGSTDTQYF
few	TRBD1	TRBJ2-1	TRBV24-1	TGTGCCACCAGTGATTTCGGACAGGGGCACAATGAGCAGTTCTTC	CATSDFGQGHNEQFF